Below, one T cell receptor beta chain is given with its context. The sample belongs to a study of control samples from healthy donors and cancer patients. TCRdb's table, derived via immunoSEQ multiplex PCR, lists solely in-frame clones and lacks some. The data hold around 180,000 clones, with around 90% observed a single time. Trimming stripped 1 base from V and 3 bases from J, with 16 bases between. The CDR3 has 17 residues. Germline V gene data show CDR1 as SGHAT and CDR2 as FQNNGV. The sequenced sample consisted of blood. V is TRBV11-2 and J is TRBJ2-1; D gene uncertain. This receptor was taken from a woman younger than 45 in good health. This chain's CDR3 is CASSLGPYSTDYNEQFF. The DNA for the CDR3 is TGTGCCAGCAGCTTAGGCCCCTACAGTACTGACTACAATGAGCAGTTCTTC.